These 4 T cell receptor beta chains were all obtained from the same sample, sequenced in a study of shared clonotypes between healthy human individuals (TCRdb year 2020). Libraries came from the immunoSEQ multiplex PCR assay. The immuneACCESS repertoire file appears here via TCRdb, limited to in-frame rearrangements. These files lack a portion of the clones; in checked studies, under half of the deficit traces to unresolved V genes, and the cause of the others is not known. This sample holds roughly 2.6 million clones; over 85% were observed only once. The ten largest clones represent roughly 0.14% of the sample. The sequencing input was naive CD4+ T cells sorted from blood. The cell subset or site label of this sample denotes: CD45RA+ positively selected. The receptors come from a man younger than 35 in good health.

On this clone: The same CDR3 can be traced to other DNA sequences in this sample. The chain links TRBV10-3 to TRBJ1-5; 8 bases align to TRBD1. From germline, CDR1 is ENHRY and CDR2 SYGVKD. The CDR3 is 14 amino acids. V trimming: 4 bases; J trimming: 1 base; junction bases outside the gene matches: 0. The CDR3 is CAISGTGSNQPQHF. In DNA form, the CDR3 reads TGTGCCATCAGTGGGACAGGGAGCAATCAGCCCCAGCATTTT.

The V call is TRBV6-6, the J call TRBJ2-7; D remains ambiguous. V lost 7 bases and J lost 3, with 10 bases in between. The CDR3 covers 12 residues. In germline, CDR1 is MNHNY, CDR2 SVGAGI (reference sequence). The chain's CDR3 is CASTSDFYEQYF. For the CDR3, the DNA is TGTGCCAGCACTTCGGATTTCTACGAGCAGTACTTC.

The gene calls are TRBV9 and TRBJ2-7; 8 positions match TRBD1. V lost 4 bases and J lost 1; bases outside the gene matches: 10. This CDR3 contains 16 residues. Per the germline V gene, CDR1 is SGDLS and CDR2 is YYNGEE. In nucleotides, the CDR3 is TGTGCCAGCAGCCTCGGGTCGGACAGGGAGTCCTACGAGCAGTACTTC. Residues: CASSLGSDRESYEQYF. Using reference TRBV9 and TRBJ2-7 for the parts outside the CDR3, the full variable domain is DSGVTQTPKHLITATGQRVTLRCSPRSGDLSVYWYQQSLDQGLQFLIQYYNGEERAKGNILERFSAQQFPDLHSELNLSSLELGDSALYFCASSLGSDRESYEQYFGPGTRLTVT.

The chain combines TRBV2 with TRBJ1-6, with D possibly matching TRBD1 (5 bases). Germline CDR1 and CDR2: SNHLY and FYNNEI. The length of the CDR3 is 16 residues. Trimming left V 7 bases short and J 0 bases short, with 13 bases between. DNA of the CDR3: TGTGCCAGCATGAATGAGGGGAGCTCCTATAATTCACCCCTCCACTTT. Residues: CASMNEGSSYNSPLHF.